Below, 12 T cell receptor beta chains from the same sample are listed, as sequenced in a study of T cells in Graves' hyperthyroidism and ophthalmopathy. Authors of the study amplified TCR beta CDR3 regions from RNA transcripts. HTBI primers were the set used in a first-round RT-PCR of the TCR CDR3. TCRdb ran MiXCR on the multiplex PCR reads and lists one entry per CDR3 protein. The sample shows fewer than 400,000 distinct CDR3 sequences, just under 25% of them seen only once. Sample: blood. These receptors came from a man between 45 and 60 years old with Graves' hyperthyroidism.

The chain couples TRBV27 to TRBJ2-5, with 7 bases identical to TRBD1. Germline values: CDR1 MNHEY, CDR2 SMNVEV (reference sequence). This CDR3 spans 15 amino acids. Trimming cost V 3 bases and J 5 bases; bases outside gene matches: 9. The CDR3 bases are TGTGCCAGCAGTTTCGCAAGACAGGGTGGGGAGACCCAGTACTTC. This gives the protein CASSFARQGGETQYF.

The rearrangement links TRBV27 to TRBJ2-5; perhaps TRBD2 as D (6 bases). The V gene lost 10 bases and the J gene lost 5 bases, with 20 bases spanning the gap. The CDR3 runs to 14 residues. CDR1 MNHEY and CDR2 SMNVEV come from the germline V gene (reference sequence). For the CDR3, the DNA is TGTGCCACCATGGGGACTTCTGATGAGGAGACCCAGTACTTC. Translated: CATMGTSDEETQYF.

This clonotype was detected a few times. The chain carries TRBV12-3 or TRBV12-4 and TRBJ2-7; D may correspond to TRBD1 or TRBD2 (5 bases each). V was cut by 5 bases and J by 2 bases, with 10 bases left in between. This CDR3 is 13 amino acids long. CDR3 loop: CASSPLGAYEQYF. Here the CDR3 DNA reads TGTGCCAGCAGTCCCCTGGGGGCCTACGAGCAGTACTTC.

The CDR3 DNA reads as TGTGCCAGCAGTTTATCTAGGGACATTCAGTACTTC. It yields the protein CASSLSRDIQYF. V gene TRBV12-3 or TRBV12-4 combines with J gene TRBJ2-4; D remains ambiguous. The V and J ends lost 2 bases and 8 bases respectively, with 7 bases between them. The CDR3 has 12 amino acids.

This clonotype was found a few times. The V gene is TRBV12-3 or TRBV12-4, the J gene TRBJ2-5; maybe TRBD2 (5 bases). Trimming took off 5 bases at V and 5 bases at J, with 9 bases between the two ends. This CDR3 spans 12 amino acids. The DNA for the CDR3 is TGTGCCAGCAGTGGTAGCGCCGAGACCCAGTACTTC. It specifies CASSGSAETQYF.

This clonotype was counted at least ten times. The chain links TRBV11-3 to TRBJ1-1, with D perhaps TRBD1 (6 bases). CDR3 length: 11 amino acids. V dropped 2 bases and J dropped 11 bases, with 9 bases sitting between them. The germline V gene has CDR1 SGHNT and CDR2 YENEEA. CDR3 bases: TGTGCCAGCAGCTTAAGGGGGTGGGCTTTCTTT. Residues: CASSLRGWAFF.

The CDR3 here is CASSEREVGNQPQHF. Written as DNA, the CDR3 is TGTGCCAGCAGTGAAAGGGAGGTGGGCAATCAGCCCCAGCATTTT. V gene TRBV2 combines with J gene TRBJ1-5; D remains unclear. The germline V gene encodes CDR1 SNHLY and CDR2 FYNNEI. The CDR3 contains 15 residues. V lost 2 bases and J lost 2, with 10 bases in between.

The CDR3 DNA follows: TGCAGTGCTACCGGACAGGCTAACTATGGCTACACCTTC. It translates to CSATGQANYGYTF. V is TRBV20-1 and J is TRBJ1-2; 7 nucleotides line up with TRBD1. This CDR3 comprises 13 residues. Germline CDR1 DFQATT, CDR2 SNEGSKA (reference sequence). J lost 0 bases, V lost 4 bases, and 2 bases had no gene match.

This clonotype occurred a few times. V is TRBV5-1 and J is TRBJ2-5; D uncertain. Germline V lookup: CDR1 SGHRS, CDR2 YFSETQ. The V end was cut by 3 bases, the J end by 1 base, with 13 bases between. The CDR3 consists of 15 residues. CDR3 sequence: CASSSYPGPQETQYF. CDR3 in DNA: TGCGCCAGCAGCTCCTATCCTGGGCCCCAAGAGACCCAGTACTTC.

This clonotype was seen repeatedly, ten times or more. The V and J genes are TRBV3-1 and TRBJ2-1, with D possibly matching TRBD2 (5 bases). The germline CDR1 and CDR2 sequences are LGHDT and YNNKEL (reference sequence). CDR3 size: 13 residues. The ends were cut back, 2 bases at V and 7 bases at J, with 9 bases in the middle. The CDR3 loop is CASSQSRTNEQFF. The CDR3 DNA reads TGTGCCAGCAGCCAAAGCCGGACTAATGAGCAGTTCTTC.

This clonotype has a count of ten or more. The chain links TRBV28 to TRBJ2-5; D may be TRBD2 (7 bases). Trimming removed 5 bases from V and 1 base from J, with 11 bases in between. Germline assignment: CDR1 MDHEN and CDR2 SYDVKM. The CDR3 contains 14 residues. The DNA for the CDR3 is TGTGCCAGCAGTAAGGGGGGGGTCCAAGAGACCCAGTACTTC. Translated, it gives CASSKGGVQETQYF.

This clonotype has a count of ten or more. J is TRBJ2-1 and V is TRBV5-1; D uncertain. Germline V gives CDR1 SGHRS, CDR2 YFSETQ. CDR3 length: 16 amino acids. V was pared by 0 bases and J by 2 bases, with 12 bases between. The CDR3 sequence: CASSLVNFPTYNEQFF. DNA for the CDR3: TGCGCCAGCAGCTTGGTTAACTTCCCCACCTACAATGAGCAGTTCTTC.